This T cell receptor (beta chain) originates from a study of T cells in Graves' hyperthyroidism and ophthalmopathy. The V gene lost 3 bases and the J gene lost 6 bases, with 6 bases spanning the gap. Germline assignment: CDR1 MDHEN and CDR2 SYDVKM. CDR3 length equals 11 residues. This clonotype appeared a few times. RNA transcripts yielded amplified TCR beta CDR3 regions. The TCR CDR3 was amplified in a first-round RT-PCR using the HTBI primer set. TCRdb reprocessed the multiplex PCR reads with MiXCR, giving one entry per CDR3 protein. The sample holds approximately 690,000 distinct CDR3 sequences, roughly 20% seen once.

The clonotype was recovered from a man between 25 and 39 years old with Graves' ophthalmopathy. The sample comprised blood. V and J are TRBV28 and TRBJ2-7; D remains unclear. The CDR3 nucleotides are TGTGCCAGCAGTTTTAAGAGCGAGCAGTACTTC. This sequence encodes CASSFKSEQYF.